The TCR beta chain under discussion was sequenced for a study of blood T cell repertoires in COVID-19 (dated by TCRdb to 2018 to 2020). For context, the study as a whole: Collaborator samples came from the United States, Italy and Spain and covered acute and convalescent phases of COVID-19. The material from the prospective study consisted of cDNA or gDNA derived from T cells, B-cell-depleted T cells, or PBMCs. Deeply sampled blood TCRbeta repertoires from subjects exposed to, actively infected with, or recovered from COVID-19 were included in the dataset. The repertoires were released in a freely available public database intended as a resource for research on the immune response to SARS-CoV-2. The samples were drawn from two sources: the first 160 participants of the ongoing ImmuneRACE study, and 950 to 1,500 subjects contributed by 6 global collaborators. Sample metadata almost always included a de-identified subject ID, COVID-19 status, age in years and sex. Where available, HLA class I and class II types were obtained from metadata supplied by the sample provider rather than from assay-based typing. Study-wide findings and limitations: Clinical and demographic metadata were provided uncurated, with the amount varying by source and participant.

The CDR3 goes from the cysteine to the phenylalanine over 14 residues. Of the read, only the CDR3 DNA is kept; its 42 bases are in frame from base 1. Looking up the germline V gene yields CDR1 MNHEY and CDR2 SVGAGI. The junction shows trimming of 6 bases on V and 6 bases on J, plus 15 bases between the germline ends. About this clone: The target of this receptor is not known. Base qualities were left out, and no much larger clone turns up one base away.

Participants in the prospective study were enrolled through a virtual design, were aged roughly 18 to 100 years, and lived in 20 to 30 United States geographic areas. To assign participants to cohorts, the prospective study relied on clinical history that participants themselves reported in a screening survey and a study questionnaire. In the prospective study, mobile phlebotomists collected whole blood, serum and a nasopharyngeal or oropharyngeal swab from each participant. Over a roughly 2-month period, participants in the prospective study had the option of providing additional blood draws and questionnaires. Blood samples from the prospective study were shipped frozen or at room temperature prior to DNA extraction. TCRbeta CDR3 regions were amplified from genomic DNA using the immunoSEQ Assay, a bias-controlled multiplex PCR. In the paper's pipeline: Nucleated cell counts per sample were estimated from amplification of reference gene primers within the assay. To quantify the absolute abundance of each unique TCRbeta CDR3 rearrangement, sequence reads were collapsed and filtered. Productive Simpson clonality was computed per sample as the square root of Simpson's diversity index over productive rearrangements. TCRdb provides this immuneACCESS table in a form limited to in-frame rearrangements. Some clones are lacking; in checked studies, under half of them reflect an unresolved V gene, and why the rest are absent is not known. The D gene and trimming were derived from the DNA, and the V and J assignments and clone size from that table. In all, the sample holds 150,000 to 200,000 clones, and under 80% of those were seen once. Around 16% of the sample is held by the ten biggest clonotypes.

The chain was built from TRBV6-5 and TRBJ1-3; TRBD1 is a weak D gene call, 6 bases matching. The receptor was isolated from a woman in her 50s with acute COVID-19. The sequenced material came from PBMCs or T cells enriched from blood (not recorded which). The nucleotides read TGTGCCAGCAGCTCGACAGGAGGAAAAAACACCATATATTTT. Its translation reads: CASSSTGGKNTIYF.